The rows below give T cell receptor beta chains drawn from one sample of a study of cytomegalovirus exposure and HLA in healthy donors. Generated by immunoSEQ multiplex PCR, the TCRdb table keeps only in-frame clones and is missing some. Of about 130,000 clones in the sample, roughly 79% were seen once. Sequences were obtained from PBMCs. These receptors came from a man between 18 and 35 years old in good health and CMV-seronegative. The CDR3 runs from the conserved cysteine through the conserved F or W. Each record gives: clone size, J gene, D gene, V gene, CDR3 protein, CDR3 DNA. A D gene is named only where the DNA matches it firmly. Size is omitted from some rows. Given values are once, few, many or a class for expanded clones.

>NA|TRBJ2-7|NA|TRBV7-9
CAVAREQYF
TGTGCCGTAGCGCGGGAGCAGTACTTC
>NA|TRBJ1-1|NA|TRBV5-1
CASSLGATEAFF
TGCGCCAGCAGCTTGGGGGCCACTGAAGCTTTCTTT
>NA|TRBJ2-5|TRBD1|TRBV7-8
CASRQGQGAETQYF
TGTGCCAGCAGGCAGGGACAGGGGGCAGAGACCCAGTACTTC
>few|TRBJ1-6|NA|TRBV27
CASSLARSTPLHF
TGTGCCAGCAGCCTAGCGAGGTCTACACCCCTCCACTTT
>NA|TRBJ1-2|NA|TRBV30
CAWSVKGTNYGYTF
TGTGCCTGGAGTGTAAAGGGGACTAACTATGGCTACACCTTC
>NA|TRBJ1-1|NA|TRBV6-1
CANSEGWRPGTEAFF
TGTGCCAACAGTGAAGGATGGCGGCCGGGGACTGAAGCTTTCTTT
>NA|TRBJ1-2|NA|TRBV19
CATSGTYYGYTF
TGTGCCACGAGCGGGACGTACTATGGCTACACCTTC
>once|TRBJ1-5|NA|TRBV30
CAWAPDYTRQPQHF
TGTGCCTGGGCCCCGGACTATACACGGCAGCCCCAGCATTTT
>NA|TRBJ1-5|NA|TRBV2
CASNNHGEIRGSQHF
TGTGCCAGCAACAACCATGGGGAGATCCGCGGGTCCCAGCATTTT
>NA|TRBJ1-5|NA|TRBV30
CAWSGQTVSNQPQHF
TGTGCCTGGAGTGGCCAGACTGTAAGCAATCAGCCCCAGCATTTT
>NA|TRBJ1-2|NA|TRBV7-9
CASSPGTGQKGSDGYTF
TGTGCCAGCAGCCCGGGGACGGGACAAAAGGGGTCGGATGGCTACACCTTC
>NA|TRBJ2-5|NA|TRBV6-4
CASSDSRGPQETQYF
TGTGCCAGCAGTGACTCTAGAGGCCCGCAAGAGACCCAGTACTTC
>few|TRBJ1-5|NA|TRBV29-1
CSVAGGGQPQHF
TGCAGCGTTGCGGGGGGGGGTCAGCCCCAGCATTTT
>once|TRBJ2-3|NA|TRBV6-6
CASGELGRTDTQYF
TGTGCCAGCGGGGAACTAGGACGCACAGATACGCAGTATTTT
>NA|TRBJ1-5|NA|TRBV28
CASSFRQRSHF
TGTGCCAGCAGTTTCCGACAGAGGAGCCATTTT
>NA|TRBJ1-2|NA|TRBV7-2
CASSLDNRGANGYTF
TGTGCCAGCAGCTTAGATAACCGTGGAGCCAACGGCTACACCTTC
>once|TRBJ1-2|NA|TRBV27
CASSQTRQGHTYGYTF
TGTGCCAGCAGTCAGACCCGGCAGGGCCATACCTATGGCTACACCTTC
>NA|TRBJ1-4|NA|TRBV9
CASSPNSRSEKLFF
TGTGCCAGCAGCCCTAACTCGCGTTCTGAAAAACTGTTTTTT
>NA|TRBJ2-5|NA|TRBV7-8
CASTLQETQYF
TGTGCCAGCACCCTACAAGAGACCCAGTACTTC